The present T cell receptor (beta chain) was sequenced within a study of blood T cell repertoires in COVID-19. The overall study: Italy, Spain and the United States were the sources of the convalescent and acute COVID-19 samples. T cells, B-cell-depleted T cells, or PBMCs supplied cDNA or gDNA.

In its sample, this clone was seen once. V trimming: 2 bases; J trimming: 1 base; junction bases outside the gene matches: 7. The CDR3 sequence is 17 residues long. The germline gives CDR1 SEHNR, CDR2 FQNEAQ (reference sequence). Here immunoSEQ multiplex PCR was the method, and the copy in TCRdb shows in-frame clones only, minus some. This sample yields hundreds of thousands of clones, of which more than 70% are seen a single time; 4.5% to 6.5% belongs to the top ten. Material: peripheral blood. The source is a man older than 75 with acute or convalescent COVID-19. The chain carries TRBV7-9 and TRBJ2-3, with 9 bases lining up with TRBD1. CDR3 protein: CASSLRRTGAGTDTQYF. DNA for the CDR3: TGTGCCAGCAGCTTAAGGCGGACAGGGGCCGGCACAGATACGCAGTATTTT.